The 25 T cell receptor beta chains listed next were all sequenced from one sample in a study of T cell repertoires in cytomegalovirus infection. From the reads, TCRdb called clonotypes with MiXCR, one entry per CDR3 protein. The sample contains approximately 630,000 distinct CDR3 sequences, approximately 24% of which appear only once. The sequencing input was CD8+ T cells from PBMCs. The receptor source for this set is a human donor in good health (CMV status not recorded). Some clones in this sample may be carry-over from other donors' samples.

A word on this clonotype: This likely comes from a read error, as the CDR3 has no conserved phenylalanine or tryptophan at its end. The rearrangement uses TRBV3-1 and TRBJ2-7, with D possibly matching TRBD2 (5 bases). The ends were cut back, 3 bases at V and 6 bases at J, with 15 bases in the middle. CDR1 and CDR2 (germline): LGHDT, YNNKEL (reference sequence). The CDR3 spans 14 residues. CDR3 DNA: TGTGCCAGCAGCCACAGCGGTCAGGCCCTCGAGCAGTACTCC. Protein product: CASSHSGQALEQYS.

This chain connects TRBV5-4 to TRBJ2-7; possible D gene TRBD1, 6 bases. Germline V lookup: CDR1 SGHNT, CDR2 YYREEE (reference sequence). The CDR3 totals 15 residues. V dropped 4 bases and J dropped 2 bases, with 16 bases sitting between them. CDR3 nucleotide sequence: TGTGCCAGCAGCCCGGGACAAATCCCCGCCTACGAGCAGTACTTC. It translates to CASSPGQIPAYEQYF.

The V call is TRBV28, the J call TRBJ1-5; D unclear. The CDR3 sequence is 14 residues long. Germline V gene data show CDR1 as MDHEN and CDR2 as SYDVKM. Trimming took 2 bases from V and 0 from J, leaving 5 bases between them. CDR3: CASSLATSNQPQHF. The CDR3 DNA reads as TGTGCCAGCAGTTTAGCCACTAGCAATCAGCCCCAGCATTTT.

This clonotype was found a few times. V gene TRBV15 combines with J gene TRBJ1-2; D is unclear. Per the germline V gene, CDR1 is LNHNV and CDR2 is YYDKDF (reference sequence). Trimming removed 0 bases from V and 4 bases from J, with 12 bases in between. The CDR3 is 15 residues long. In nucleotides, the CDR3 is TGTGCCACCAGCAGAGAGGCCGCTCTCGGCTATGGCTACACCTTC. As protein: CATSREAALGYGYTF.

Remarks on this clonotype: This may come from a read error, since a much larger clone is one base off. The rearrangement joins TRBV7-6 to TRBJ2-1; TRBD1 aligns across 9 bases. This CDR3 has 15 residues. CDR1 is SGHVS and CDR2 is FNYEAQ in the germline V gene. Trimming removed 1 base from V and 7 bases from J; junction bases left unmatched: 5. In nucleotides, the CDR3 is TGTGCCAGCAGCTTAGATGGGACAGGGAGAAATGAGCAGTTCTTC. Translating it yields CASSLDGTGRNEQFF.

This clonotype was observed once. The rearrangement uses TRBV10-3 and TRBJ2-3; tentatively, D is TRBD1 or TRBD2 (5 bases each). V was cut by 10 bases and J by 6 bases, with 17 bases left in between. Germline-derived CDR1 and CDR2 are ENHRY and SYGVKD. The CDR3 contains 13 residues. This CDR3 is CARGTSLEDTQYF. CDR3 nucleotides: TGTGCCAGAGGGACCTCTCTTGAGGATACGCAGTATTTT.

This clonotype has only a few counts. V gene TRBV6-2 or TRBV6-3 combines with J gene TRBJ1-5; D remains unclear. The CDR3 is 16 amino acids. The V end was cut by 2 bases, the J end by 2 bases, with 13 bases between. Germline lookup yields CDR1 MNHEY and CDR2 SVGEGT. The CDR3 sequence: CASSYRHTRGNQPQHF. DNA for the CDR3: TGTGCCAGCAGTTACCGACATACCCGGGGCAATCAGCCCCAGCATTTT.

This clonotype was counted only a few times. V is TRBV27 and J is TRBJ1-4; perhaps TRBD1 as D (5 bases). V was clipped by 6 bases and J by 5 bases, with 16 bases between them. CDR1 is MNHEY and CDR2 is SMNVEV in the germline V gene (reference sequence). CDR3 length: 15 amino acids. This CDR3 is CASSSGGRSNEKLFF. CDR3 DNA: TGTGCCAGCAGCTCCGGGGGACGTTCAAATGAAAAACTGTTTTTT.

The V and J genes are TRBV19 and TRBJ1-1; maybe TRBD1 (5 bases). The V and J ends lost 5 bases and 4 bases respectively, with 17 bases between them. Germline V gives CDR1 LNHDA, CDR2 SQIVND (reference sequence). The CDR3 is 15 amino acids. This CDR3 is CASSLDTPGGTEAFF. DNA for the CDR3: TGTGCCAGTAGTCTGGACACACCGGGGGGCACTGAAGCTTTCTTT.

This clonotype has a count of ten or more. The chain combines TRBV28 with TRBJ2-2; D remains unclear. The V gene's germline CDR1 is MDHEN and CDR2 SYDVKM. The germline V and J ends were trimmed by 7 bases and 1 base, with 10 bases remaining between them. The CDR3 runs 14 residues. In nucleotides, the CDR3 is TGTGCCAGCACTCCCGCAGGGAACACCGGGGAGCTGTTTTTT. As protein: CASTPAGNTGELFF.

With regard to this clonotype: It may be a read error: a sequence one base away is much more abundant. J is TRBJ2-7 and V is TRBV3-1; D call uncertain. V was cut by 3 bases and J by 2 bases, with 5 bases left in between. Germline loops: CDR1 LGHDT, CDR2 YNNKEL (reference sequence). The length of the CDR3 is 12 residues. The CDR3 region has the DNA TGTGCCAGCAGCCATGTAACCTACGAGCAGTACTTC. Translation: CASSHVTYEQYF.

This clonotype was seen more than once but under ten times. The chain couples TRBV28 to TRBJ2-5; D gene ambiguous. Between the trimmed V and J ends, which lost 10 bases and 1 base, there was a span of 19 bases. Germline values: CDR1 MDHEN, CDR2 SYDVKM. This CDR3 is 15 amino acids long. The CDR3 DNA sequence: TGTGCCATCACCTCTGGGCTCCTAAGCCAAGAGACCCAGTACTTC. Protein: CAITSGLLSQETQYF. The complete variable domain, with remaining parts taken from reference TRBV28 and TRBJ2-5, reads DVKVTQSSRYLVKRTGEKVFLECVQDMDHENMFWYRQDPGLGLRLIYFSYDVKMKEKGDIPEGYSVSREKKERFSLILESASTNQTSMYLCAITSGLLSQETQYFGPGTRLLVL.

This clonotype was observed a handful of times. The CDR3 loop is CASSLAGGSEAFF. The CDR3 nucleotides are TGTGCCAGCAGCTTAGCGGGGGGTTCTGAAGCTTTCTTT. V and J are TRBV7-9 and TRBJ1-1, with TRBD1 as a possible D gene (5 bases). The CDR3 runs to 13 residues. Trimming removed 0 bases from V and 6 bases from J, with 8 bases in between. Germline CDR1 reads SEHNR; CDR2 reads FQNEAQ (reference sequence).

The V gene is TRBV19, the J gene TRBJ1-2, with 7 bases aligning to TRBD1. Germline V gives CDR1 LNHDA, CDR2 SQIVND (reference sequence). The CDR3 sequence is 12 residues long. J lost 4 bases, V lost 9 bases, and 5 bases had no gene match. The CDR3 bases are TGTGCCAGCCTCGACAGGGTCTATGGCTACACCTTC. It yields the protein CASLDRVYGYTF.

This clonotype was detected a few times. This rearrangement joins TRBV28 to TRBJ1-5; D unclear. The germline V gene has CDR1 MDHEN and CDR2 SYDVKM. The germline V and J ends were trimmed by 3 bases and 0 bases, with 9 bases remaining between them. This CDR3 comprises 15 residues. Written as DNA, the CDR3 is TGTGCCAGCAGTTTTTGGGCCGTTAGCAATCAGCCCCAGCATTTT. Encoded protein: CASSFWAVSNQPQHF. Together with reference TRBV28 and TRBJ1-5, the CDR3 gives the full variable domain: DVKVTQSSRYLVKRTGEKVFLECVQDMDHENMFWYRQDPGLGLRLIYFSYDVKMKEKGDIPEGYSVSREKKERFSLILESASTNQTSMYLCASSFWAVSNQPQHFGDGTRLSIL.

In regard to this clonotype: A junction end diverges from the germline sequence, so it may reflect a read error. The chain is built from TRBV6-8 and TRBJ2-2; a weak D match, TRBD2 (5 bases). Per germline, CDR1 MNHGY and CDR2 SAAAGT. This CDR3 has 14 residues. In DNA form, the CDR3 reads TGTGCCAGCAGTTACTCCCCGGTCATCGGGGAGCTGTGTTTT. It codes for CASSYSPVIGELCF.

As regards this clonotype: This may be a read error, as it is one base from a much larger clone. V gene TRBV7-2 combines with J gene TRBJ2-5, with D perhaps TRBD1 or TRBD2 (5 bases each). Looked up from germline, CDR1 is SGHTA and CDR2 is FQGNSA. The V end was cut by 4 bases, the J end by 8 bases, with 17 bases between. There are 14 residues in the CDR3. The CDR3 loop reads CASSWDGLADTQYF. CDR3 in DNA: TGTGCCAGCAGCTGGGACGGCTTGGCTGACACCCAGTACTTC.

This clonotype was recorded a few times. The DNA for the CDR3 is TGTGCCAGCAGCTCGATTCCACAGGGGTCGAAGATAAAGGGCTACACCTTC. It specifies CASSSIPQGSKIKGYTF. The chain employs TRBV6-1 and TRBJ1-2; 7 bases align to TRBD1. Germline V gene sequence: CDR1 MNHNS, CDR2 SASEGT. V lost 6 bases to trimming and J lost 8 bases; unmatched junction nucleotides: 21. The CDR3 has 17 amino acids.

The chain uses TRBV6-5 and TRBJ2-6; 14 nucleotides match TRBD2. CDR3 length: 19 residues. The V gene's germline CDR1 is MNHEY and CDR2 SVGAGI. The ends lost 3 bases at V and 4 bases at J; junction bases unmatched: 8. Here the CDR3 reads CASSYPTSGGGLGANVLTF. The CDR3, as DNA: TGTGCCAGCAGTTATCCGACTAGCGGGGGGGGGTTAGGGGCCAACGTCCTGACTTTC.

This clonotype was recorded a few times. This chain uses TRBV3-1 with TRBJ1-5; perhaps TRBD1 as D (6 bases). This CDR3 has 15 amino acids. The V end lost 2 bases, the J end lost 2 bases, and 10 bases lay between the germline ends. In germline, CDR1 is LGHDT, CDR2 YNNKEL (reference sequence). The CDR3 nucleotides read TGTGCCAGCAGCCAACAGGGACATGGCAATCAGCCCCAGCATTTT. Translated, it gives CASSQQGHGNQPQHF.

The V call is TRBV2, the J call TRBJ2-5, with 9 nucleotides matching TRBD1. CDR1 and CDR2 from the germline V gene are SNHLY and FYNNEI. Trimming at V came to 8 bases and at J to 1 base, leaving 8 bases not matched to a gene. This CDR3 comprises 15 residues. The CDR3 is CASFSTDRGQETQYF. CDR3 in DNA: TGTGCCAGCTTTTCGACGGACAGGGGCCAAGAGACCCAGTACTTC. The full variable domain, in which reference TRBV2 and TRBJ2-5 provide the parts outside the CDR3, is EPEVTQTPSHQVTQMGQEVILRCVPISNHLYFYWYRQILGQKVEFLVSFYNNEISEKSEIFDDQFSVERPDGSNFTLKIRSTKLEDSAMYFCASFSTDRGQETQYFGPGTRLLVL.

As concerns this clonotype: A read error may produce the germline difference seen at one junction end. The chain recombines TRBV5-1 with TRBJ2-1; TRBD2 matches at 9 bases. The V gene's germline CDR1 is SGHRS and CDR2 YFSETQ. The CDR3 spans 16 residues. CDR3 protein: CASSLSPSGAYNEQIF. As DNA, the CDR3 is TGCGCCAGCAGCCTCTCCCCTAGCGGGGCATACAATGAGCAGATCTTC.

The chain carries TRBV20-1 and TRBJ1-4; D uncertain. The CDR3 runs 11 residues. The germline V and J ends were trimmed by 3 bases and 6 bases, with 5 bases remaining between them. Germline V gene sequence: CDR1 DFQATT, CDR2 SNEGSKA (reference sequence). The CDR3 region has the DNA TGCAGTGCTAGCTCCTATGAAAAACTGTTTTTT. As protein: CSASSYEKLFF.

This clonotype was observed a few times. V usage is TRBV7-9 and J usage is TRBJ2-3, with D hard to call. In germline, CDR1 is SEHNR, CDR2 FQNEAQ (reference sequence). Trimming left V 2 bases short and J 4 bases short, with 10 bases between. There are 14 residues in the CDR3. CDR3 sequence: CASSLLLSPDTQYF. CDR3 bases: TGTGCCAGCAGCTTATTACTGTCTCCAGATACGCAGTATTTT.

To note about this clonotype: This may stem from a read error, because a much larger clone lies one nucleotide away. The genes are TRBV12-3 or TRBV12-4 and TRBJ2-5, with D hard to call. Trimming removed 10 bases from V and 2 bases from J, with 14 bases in between. CDR3 length equals 13 residues. In DNA form, the CDR3 reads TGTGCCAACAGCCGGCGATCGCAAGAGACCCAGTACTTC. Translation gives CANSRRSQETQYF.